These 9 T cell receptor beta chains share one sample of origin, sequenced in a study of regulatory T cells in long-lasting Graves disease. Indicated time point: newly diagnosed GD, antithyroid drugs for less than 3 months. Isolated PBMC RNA provided the starting material for the TCR library. Building of the TCR beta libraries involved iRepertoire HTBI primers and Arm-PCR of CDR3 regions. From the multiplex PCR reads, TCRdb called clonotypes with MiXCR, one entry per CDR3 protein. The sample includes a few hundred thousand distinct CDR3 sequences, approximately 16% seen only once; the top ten take roughly 7.7%. This same sample was also taken into another study, of T cells in Graves' hyperthyroidism and ophthalmopathy.

The sequenced sample was peripheral blood mononuclear cells (PBMCs), obtained at new diagnosis, from a patient treated with antithyroid drugs. The receptors come from a woman between 35 and 50 years old with Graves disease.

This clonotype was counted only a few times. This chain connects TRBV6-2 or TRBV6-3 to TRBJ1-2, with D unclear. The CDR3 extends over 14 amino acids. The V gene's germline CDR1 is MNHEY and CDR2 SVGEGT. Trimming removed 2 bases from V and 3 bases from J, with 10 bases in between. This CDR3 is CASSYTRKDYGYTF. The DNA for the CDR3 is TGTGCCAGCAGTTACACAAGGAAGGACTATGGCTACACCTTC.

The rearrangement joins TRBV19 to TRBJ1-4, with 9 positions matching TRBD1. Unmatched junction bases numbered 1, after V lost 4 bases and J lost 4 bases. Germline V gene data show CDR1 as LNHDA and CDR2 as SQIVND (reference sequence). The CDR3 runs to 14 residues. CDR3 nucleotides: TGTGCCAGTAGTACGACAGGGGGTAATGAAAAACTGTTTTTT. Translation gives CASSTTGGNEKLFF.

This chain connects TRBV10-2 to TRBJ2-1, with TRBD2 matching over 10 bases. The CDR3 runs to 15 residues. The V gene end was trimmed by 0 bases and the J gene end by 8 bases; junction bases not matched to a gene: 4. Per germline, CDR1 WSHSY and CDR2 SAAADI. DNA for the CDR3: TGCGCCAGCAGTGAGTCAAGCGGGAGGGCCGATGAGCAGTTCTTC. Translating it yields CASSESSGRADEQFF.

V and J are TRBV15 and TRBJ1-5; 8 nucleotides agree with TRBD1. The J segment lost 2 bases and the V segment lost 5 bases, leaving 5 bases of the junction unmatched. Germline V gene data show CDR1 as LNHNV and CDR2 as YYDKDF (reference sequence). This CDR3 is built from 15 residues. CDR3 sequence reads: CATSGLTGGNQPQHF. The CDR3 DNA is TGTGCCACCAGCGGACTGACAGGGGGCAATCAGCCCCAGCATTTT.

The sample holds many counts of this clonotype. This chain uses TRBV11-3 with TRBJ1-3, with D uncertain. CDR3 length: 15 amino acids. V was shortened by 1 base and J by 1 base, with 8 bases between the two germline ends. The germline V gene has CDR1 SGHNT and CDR2 YENEEA. This CDR3 reads CASSLAGISGNTIYF. In DNA form, the CDR3 reads TGTGCCAGCAGCTTAGCCGGGATATCTGGAAACACCATATATTTT.

This clonotype was recorded a few times. The chain joins TRBV4-1 to TRBJ1-2; no definite D call. The CDR3 sequence is 14 residues long. V was clipped by 0 bases and J by 4 bases, with 9 bases between them. Germline V gene lookup returns CDR1 MGHRA and CDR2 YSYEKL. CDR3 in amino acids: CASSQDQVPYGYTF. In DNA form, the CDR3 reads TGCGCCAGCAGCCAAGATCAAGTCCCCTATGGCTACACCTTC.

At least ten counts were recorded for this clonotype. Here the CDR3 DNA reads TGCAGCGTGGCGGGACAGGCGAACACTGAAGCTTTCTTT. Translated: CSVAGQANTEAFF. The chain employs TRBV29-1 and TRBJ1-1; 8 bases match TRBD1. J lost 1 base, V lost 6 bases, and 4 bases had no gene match. CDR3 length equals 13 residues. From germline, CDR1 is SQVTM and CDR2 ANQGSEA. The variable domain in full, with the rest retrieved from reference TRBV29-1 and TRBJ1-1, is SAVISQKPSRDICQRGTSLTIQCQVDSQVTMMFWYRQQPGQSLTLIATANQGSEATYESGFVIDKFPISRPNLTFSTLTVSNMSPEDSSIYLCSVAGQANTEAFFGQGTRLTVV.

There are many counts of this clonotype. This chain uses TRBV6-6 with TRBJ2-1; 7 bases line up with TRBD2. V shed 1 base, J shed 8 bases, and the junction held 8 bases outside the gene matches. The CDR3 extends over 15 amino acids. Per the germline V gene, CDR1 is MNHNY and CDR2 is SVGAGI (reference sequence). CDR3 in DNA: TGTGCCAGCAGTTACTATACTAGCGACAACGATGAGCAGTTCTTC. It codes for CASSYYTSDNDEQFF.

This clonotype showed up just a few times. This chain links TRBV30 with TRBJ1-2; D remains unclear. V lost 2 bases, J lost 8 bases, and 15 bases lay in between. In germline, CDR1 is GTSNPN, CDR2 SVGIG (reference sequence). The CDR3 has 13 residues. CDR3 loop: CAWSLNDQTGYTF. The CDR3 nucleotides are TGTGCCTGGAGTCTAAACGACCAAACCGGCTACACCTTC.